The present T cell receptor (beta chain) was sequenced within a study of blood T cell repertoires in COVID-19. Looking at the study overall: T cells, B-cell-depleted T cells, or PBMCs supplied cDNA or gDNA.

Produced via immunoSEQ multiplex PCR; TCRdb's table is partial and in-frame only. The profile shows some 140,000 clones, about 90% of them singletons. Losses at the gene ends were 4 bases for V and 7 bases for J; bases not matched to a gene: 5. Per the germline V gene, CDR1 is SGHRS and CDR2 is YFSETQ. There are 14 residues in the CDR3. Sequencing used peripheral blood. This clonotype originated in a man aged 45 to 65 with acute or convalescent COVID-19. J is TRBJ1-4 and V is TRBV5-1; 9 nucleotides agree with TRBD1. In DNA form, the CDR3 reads TGCGCCAGCAGCCAGACAGGGGGGAGTGAAAAACTGTTTTTT. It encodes CASSQTGGSEKLFF.